Listed below are T cell receptor beta chains from one sample, sequenced in a study of Ad26.COV2.S vaccination and SARS-CoV-2 variants. Repertoires were generated with immunoSEQ multiplex PCR, while TCRdb's copy carries only in-frame clones and drops some. The table includes some 330,000 clones, 90% detected once. Material: peripheral blood, obtained in a trial of Ad26.COV2.S vaccine versus placebo. These receptor sequences come from a person between 18 and 60 years old who received the Ad26.COV2.S COVID-19 vaccine or a placebo. The CDR3 runs from the conserved cysteine through the conserved F or W. Each record gives: clone size, J gene, CDR3 length, D gene, V gene, CDR3 DNA, CDR3 protein. A D gene is named only where the DNA matches it firmly. Clone size is shown for a subset of rows, as once, few, many or a class of expanded clone.

abundance: NA; j_gene: TRBJ2-1; len: 23; d_gene: TRBD2; v_gene: TRBV6-6; CDR3nt: TGTGCCAGCAGTCCCCCCTATCCTTCCGAGACTAGCGGGCCCCATTCTATTTACAATGAGCAGTTCTTC; CDR3aa: CASSPPYPSETSGPHSIYNEQFF
abundance: NA; j_gene: TRBJ1-3; len: 13; d_gene: TRBD1; v_gene: TRBV30; CDR3nt: TGTGCCTGGGAACAGGGGCCTGGAAACACCATATATTTT; CDR3aa: CAWEQGPGNTIYF
abundance: few; j_gene: TRBJ2-7; len: 16; d_gene: TRBD1; v_gene: TRBV4-1; CDR3nt: TGCGCCAGCAGCCAAGAGGGACAGGGGAGCTCCTACGAGCAGTACTTC; CDR3aa: CASSQEGQGSSYEQYF
abundance: NA; j_gene: TRBJ2-3; len: 17; d_gene: TRBD2; v_gene: TRBV13; CDR3nt: TGTGCCAGCAGCTTAGAGGGACTAGCGGGAGGAACAGATACGCAGTATTTT; CDR3aa: CASSLEGLAGGTDTQYF
abundance: NA; j_gene: TRBJ2-1; len: 17; d_gene: TRBD2; v_gene: TRBV13; CDR3nt: TGTGCCAGCAGCGCTCATAGCGGGAGGGCCGGGAACAATGAGCAGTTCTTC; CDR3aa: CASSAHSGRAGNNEQFF
abundance: NA; j_gene: TRBJ1-1; len: 13; d_gene: NA; v_gene: TRBV5-1; CDR3nt: TGCGCCAGCAGCTTGAGCCAGAACACTGAAGCTTTCTTT; CDR3aa: CASSLSQNTEAFF
abundance: NA; j_gene: TRBJ1-5; len: 13; d_gene: NA; v_gene: TRBV7-2; CDR3nt: TGTGCCAGCAGCCCCCGGGGCGGCCAGCCCCAGCATTTT; CDR3aa: CASSPRGGQPQHF
abundance: NA; j_gene: TRBJ2-5; len: 18; d_gene: TRBD2; v_gene: TRBV27; CDR3nt: TGTGCCAGCAGTGCGGGACTAGCGGGGGGGCCCCTCGGGGAGACCCAGTACTTC; CDR3aa: CASSAGLAGGPLGETQYF
abundance: few; j_gene: TRBJ2-2; len: 18; d_gene: TRBD2; v_gene: TRBV3-1/TRBV3-2; CDR3nt: TGTGCCAGCAGCCAACAAGGGCTAGCGGGAGCGAACACCGGGGAGCTGTTTTTT; CDR3aa: CASSQQGLAGANTGELFF
abundance: NA; j_gene: TRBJ1-3; len: 15; d_gene: TRBD1; v_gene: TRBV15; CDR3nt: TGTGCCACCAGCAGTTACAGGGGGCCTGGAAACACCATATATTTT; CDR3aa: CATSSYRGPGNTIYF
abundance: once; j_gene: TRBJ2-1; len: 16; d_gene: TRBD2; v_gene: TRBV4-1; CDR3nt: TGCGCCAGCAGCCATCCTAGCGGGAGGGGTGGTAATGAGCAGTTCTTC; CDR3aa: CASSHPSGRGGNEQFF
abundance: NA; j_gene: TRBJ1-3; len: 12; d_gene: NA; v_gene: TRBV12-3/TRBV12-4; CDR3nt: TGTGCCAGCAATTCCGGGGGGAACACCATATATTTT; CDR3aa: CASNSGGNTIYF
abundance: NA; j_gene: TRBJ1-2; len: 15; d_gene: NA; v_gene: TRBV4-3; CDR3nt: TGCGCCAGCAGCCAAGATTATGGATCTAACTATGGCTACACCTTC; CDR3aa: CASSQDYGSNYGYTF
abundance: NA; j_gene: TRBJ1-2; len: 15; d_gene: NA; v_gene: TRBV6-6; CDR3nt: TGTGCCAGCATTCATACGGGGACCCCTAACTATGGCTACACCTTC; CDR3aa: CASIHTGTPNYGYTF
abundance: NA; j_gene: TRBJ2-1; len: 15; d_gene: NA; v_gene: TRBV4-1; CDR3nt: TGCGCCAGCAGCCAACGGGGGCGTGGGGACAATGAGCAGTTCTTC; CDR3aa: CASSQRGRGDNEQFF
abundance: NA; j_gene: TRBJ1-5; len: 18; d_gene: NA; v_gene: TRBV7-6; CDR3nt: TGTGCCAGCAGCTTAGGAACAGGAGACCTCGCCAGCTATCAGCCCCAGCATTTT; CDR3aa: CASSLGTGDLASYQPQHF
abundance: NA; j_gene: TRBJ2-6; len: 17; d_gene: NA; v_gene: TRBV11-2; CDR3nt: TGTGCCAGCAGCTTGAAAGGCGATAGCTCTGGGGCCAACGTCCTGACTTTC; CDR3aa: CASSLKGDSSGANVLTF
abundance: few; j_gene: TRBJ1-1; len: 16; d_gene: NA; v_gene: TRBV4-1; CDR3nt: TGCGCCAGCAGCCCGAATCCCGCGGAGGTCGGCACTGAAGCTTTCTTT; CDR3aa: CASSPNPAEVGTEAFF
abundance: NA; j_gene: TRBJ2-1; len: 16; d_gene: TRBD2; v_gene: TRBV4-1; CDR3nt: TGCGCCAGCAGCCTTCTACCCGGGACTAGGGGGAATGAGCAGTTCTTC; CDR3aa: CASSLLPGTRGNEQFF
abundance: NA; j_gene: TRBJ2-3; len: 17; d_gene: NA; v_gene: TRBV9; CDR3nt: TGTGCCAGCAGCCATCCCCTCGACGATTCGAGCACAGATACGCAGTATTTT; CDR3aa: CASSHPLDDSSTDTQYF
abundance: NA; j_gene: TRBJ1-2; len: 13; d_gene: NA; v_gene: TRBV7-9; CDR3nt: TGTGCCAGCAGCTACCAGGGAGAGGGTGGCTACACCTTC; CDR3aa: CASSYQGEGGYTF
abundance: NA; j_gene: TRBJ2-3; len: 16; d_gene: NA; v_gene: TRBV11-3; CDR3nt: TGTGCCAGCAGCTTAGGAGGGTTCGGCGGCACAGATACGCAGTATTTT; CDR3aa: CASSLGGFGGTDTQYF
abundance: NA; j_gene: TRBJ1-2; len: 15; d_gene: NA; v_gene: TRBV7-9; CDR3nt: TGTGCCAGCAGCTTAGGGGTTGGGTCGAACTATGGCTACACCTTC; CDR3aa: CASSLGVGSNYGYTF
abundance: NA; j_gene: TRBJ1-1; len: 14; d_gene: NA; v_gene: TRBV21-1; CDR3nt: TGTGCCAGCAGCAAGGGGGAGTTCAACACTGAAGCTTTCTTT; CDR3aa: CASSKGEFNTEAFF
abundance: NA; j_gene: TRBJ1-2; len: 15; d_gene: TRBD1; v_gene: TRBV27; CDR3nt: TGTGCCAGCAGTACCGGACAGGGGGGCATTATCGGCTACACCTTC; CDR3aa: CASSTGQGGIIGYTF
abundance: NA; j_gene: TRBJ1-5; len: 12; d_gene: NA; v_gene: TRBV3-1/TRBV3-2; CDR3nt: TGTGCCAGCAGGCTAGGTAGTCAGCCCCAGCATTTT; CDR3aa: CASRLGSQPQHF
abundance: NA; j_gene: TRBJ1-1; len: 16; d_gene: NA; v_gene: TRBV6-5; CDR3nt: TGTGCCAGCAGTTCCTGGGGGTTTCTCATGAACACTGAAGCTTTCTTT; CDR3aa: CASSSWGFLMNTEAFF
abundance: NA; j_gene: TRBJ2-3; len: 11; d_gene: TRBD2; v_gene: TRBV25-1; CDR3nt: TGTGCCAGCAGACTAGCGGGAGAGAATTATTTT; CDR3aa: CASRLAGENYF
abundance: once; j_gene: TRBJ1-1; len: 14; d_gene: NA; v_gene: TRBV7-9; CDR3nt: TGTGCCAGCAGCCCTAAGAAGATGAACACTGAAGCTTTCTTT; CDR3aa: CASSPKKMNTEAFF
abundance: NA; j_gene: TRBJ1-2; len: 12; d_gene: NA; v_gene: TRBV19; CDR3nt: TGTGCCAGTTCGAGACAGGCGGTTGGCTACACCTTC; CDR3aa: CASSRQAVGYTF
abundance: NA; j_gene: TRBJ1-5; len: 18; d_gene: NA; v_gene: TRBV7-8; CDR3nt: TGTGCCAGCAGCTTAGAAAGGCGGCAGATGCTTAGCAATCAGCCCCAGCATTTT; CDR3aa: CASSLERRQMLSNQPQHF
abundance: NA; j_gene: TRBJ2-7; len: 15; d_gene: TRBD2; v_gene: TRBV7-9; CDR3nt: TGTGCCAGCAGCTTAGGCGGGGGGCCTACCTACGAGCAGTACTTC; CDR3aa: CASSLGGGPTYEQYF
abundance: NA; j_gene: TRBJ1-1; len: 14; d_gene: NA; v_gene: TRBV18; CDR3nt: TGTGCCAGCTCACCAAGGGTCCTCCTCACTGAAGCTTTCTTT; CDR3aa: CASSPRVLLTEAFF
abundance: NA; j_gene: TRBJ1-1; len: 12; d_gene: NA; v_gene: TRBV2; CDR3nt: TGTGCCAGCCGGAACCAGAACACTGAAGCTTTCTTT; CDR3aa: CASRNQNTEAFF
abundance: few; j_gene: TRBJ1-1; len: 14; d_gene: TRBD1; v_gene: TRBV18; CDR3nt: TGTGCCAGCTCACCGGGACAGGTGAACACTGAAGCTTTCTTT; CDR3aa: CASSPGQVNTEAFF
abundance: NA; j_gene: TRBJ2-1; len: 14; d_gene: TRBD1; v_gene: TRBV18; CDR3nt: TGTGCCAGCTCACGGGACAGGGGTGAAAATGAGCAGTTCTTC; CDR3aa: CASSRDRGENEQFF
abundance: NA; j_gene: TRBJ1-4; len: 13; d_gene: NA; v_gene: TRBV29-1; CDR3nt: TGCAGCGTTAGGGCAGGCCAATTTGAAAAACTGTTTTTT; CDR3aa: CSVRAGQFEKLFF
abundance: NA; j_gene: TRBJ2-2; len: 14; d_gene: NA; v_gene: TRBV25-1; CDR3nt: TGTGCCAGCAGTTCTATATCAGGAACCGGGGAGCTGTTTTTT; CDR3aa: CASSSISGTGELFF
abundance: NA; j_gene: TRBJ2-3; len: 17; d_gene: TRBD2; v_gene: TRBV5-1; CDR3nt: TGCGCCACTAACCAAAAAGGGACTAGCGGAAGCACAGATACGCAGTATTTT; CDR3aa: CATNQKGTSGSTDTQYF
abundance: NA; j_gene: TRBJ1-1; len: 12; d_gene: NA; v_gene: TRBV6-6; CDR3nt: TGTGCCAGCAGTCCAGTTGGACAAGGAGCTTTCTTT; CDR3aa: CASSPVGQGAFF
abundance: NA; j_gene: TRBJ1-5; len: 16; d_gene: NA; v_gene: TRBV5-8; CDR3nt: TGTGCCAGCAGCTTGAATGTTTTGGTGGCGGATCAGCCCCAGCATTTT; CDR3aa: CASSLNVLVADQPQHF
abundance: NA; j_gene: TRBJ1-5; len: 12; d_gene: TRBD1; v_gene: TRBV12-3/TRBV12-4; CDR3nt: TGTGCCAGCAGTGTGGCACAGGGGGCCCAGCATTTT; CDR3aa: CASSVAQGAQHF
abundance: NA; j_gene: TRBJ2-1; len: 16; d_gene: NA; v_gene: TRBV5-1; CDR3nt: TGCGCCAGCAGCTTCTTCTCGGAGGCGCCCTACAATGAGCAGTTCTTC; CDR3aa: CASSFFSEAPYNEQFF
abundance: NA; j_gene: TRBJ2-7; len: 17; d_gene: NA; v_gene: TRBV10-3; CDR3nt: TGTGCCATCAGTGAGTCACCAGTCCCCCAACTTACCTACGAGCAGTACTTC; CDR3aa: CAISESPVPQLTYEQYF
abundance: NA; j_gene: TRBJ1-1; len: 12; d_gene: NA; v_gene: TRBV7-2; CDR3nt: TGTGCCAGCAGCTTTTTGGGCACTGAAGCTTTCTTT; CDR3aa: CASSFLGTEAFF
abundance: NA; j_gene: TRBJ2-2; len: 17; d_gene: TRBD2; v_gene: TRBV7-9; CDR3nt: TGTGCCAGCAGTGCGCCCAGGGGACTAGCGAACACCGGGGAGCTGTTTTTT; CDR3aa: CASSAPRGLANTGELFF
abundance: few; j_gene: TRBJ2-3; len: 13; d_gene: NA; v_gene: TRBV7-6; CDR3nt: TGTGCCAGCAGTCCTCGACGGACAGATACGCAGTATTTT; CDR3aa: CASSPRRTDTQYF
abundance: NA; j_gene: TRBJ2-6; len: 15; d_gene: TRBD1; v_gene: TRBV2; CDR3nt: TGTGCCAGCAGTCCATGGACAGGGGCGGCCAACGTCCTGACTTTC; CDR3aa: CASSPWTGAANVLTF
abundance: NA; j_gene: TRBJ2-1; len: 12; d_gene: NA; v_gene: TRBV5-6; CDR3nt: TGTGCCAGCAGCGCGACCTACAATGAGCAGTTCTTC; CDR3aa: CASSATYNEQFF
abundance: NA; j_gene: TRBJ1-2; len: 20; d_gene: TRBD1; v_gene: TRBV3-1/TRBV3-2; CDR3nt: TGTGCCAGCAGCCAAGGGCGAGGACAGGGGCGATTTACGGCCAACTATGGCTACACCTTC; CDR3aa: CASSQGRGQGRFTANYGYTF
abundance: once; j_gene: TRBJ2-1; len: 13; d_gene: NA; v_gene: TRBV7-8; CDR3nt: TGTGCCAGCAGCTTAGGTACGGTTAATGAGCAGTTCTTC; CDR3aa: CASSLGTVNEQFF
abundance: few; j_gene: TRBJ1-5; len: 15; d_gene: NA; v_gene: TRBV19; CDR3nt: TGTGCCAGTATTGATGGAATTGGGGGGTCGCAGCCCCAGCATTTT; CDR3aa: CASIDGIGGSQPQHF
abundance: NA; j_gene: TRBJ1-1; len: 15; d_gene: NA; v_gene: TRBV4-3; CDR3nt: TGCGCCAGCAGAGAAGGGCAGGGCCTGAACACTGAAGCTTTCTTT; CDR3aa: CASREGQGLNTEAFF
abundance: NA; j_gene: TRBJ1-5; len: 15; d_gene: TRBD1; v_gene: TRBV28; CDR3nt: TGTGCCAGCAGTTCGGACAGGGGACGCAATCAGCCCCAGCATTTT; CDR3aa: CASSSDRGRNQPQHF
abundance: NA; j_gene: TRBJ2-1; len: 15; d_gene: TRBD2; v_gene: TRBV7-2; CDR3nt: TGTGCCAGCAGCTATACTAGCGGCTCCTACAATGAGCAGTTCTTC; CDR3aa: CASSYTSGSYNEQFF
abundance: NA; j_gene: TRBJ1-1; len: 19; d_gene: NA; v_gene: TRBV4-3; CDR3nt: TGCGCCAGCAGCCAAGGTATGGCTCAGATGGGACACGTGAACACTGAAGCTTTCTTT; CDR3aa: CASSQGMAQMGHVNTEAFF
abundance: once; j_gene: TRBJ2-6; len: 18; d_gene: NA; v_gene: TRBV19; CDR3nt: TGTGCCAGTAGTATGGGGTACACTCGCAGCTCTGGGGCCAACGTCCTGACTTTC; CDR3aa: CASSMGYTRSSGANVLTF
abundance: NA; j_gene: TRBJ2-3; len: 15; d_gene: TRBD2; v_gene: TRBV4-1; CDR3nt: TGCGCCAGCAGCCTAACTAGCGGGAGCACAGATACGCAGTATTTT; CDR3aa: CASSLTSGSTDTQYF
abundance: NA; j_gene: TRBJ1-1; len: 14; d_gene: NA; v_gene: TRBV28; CDR3nt: TGTGCCAGCAGTTTACTAAGGCAGGGCACTGAAGCTTTCTTT; CDR3aa: CASSLLRQGTEAFF
abundance: NA; j_gene: TRBJ1-5; len: 13; d_gene: NA; v_gene: TRBV27; CDR3nt: TGTGCCAGCAGCCCCCATAGCAATCAGCCCCAGCATTTT; CDR3aa: CASSPHSNQPQHF